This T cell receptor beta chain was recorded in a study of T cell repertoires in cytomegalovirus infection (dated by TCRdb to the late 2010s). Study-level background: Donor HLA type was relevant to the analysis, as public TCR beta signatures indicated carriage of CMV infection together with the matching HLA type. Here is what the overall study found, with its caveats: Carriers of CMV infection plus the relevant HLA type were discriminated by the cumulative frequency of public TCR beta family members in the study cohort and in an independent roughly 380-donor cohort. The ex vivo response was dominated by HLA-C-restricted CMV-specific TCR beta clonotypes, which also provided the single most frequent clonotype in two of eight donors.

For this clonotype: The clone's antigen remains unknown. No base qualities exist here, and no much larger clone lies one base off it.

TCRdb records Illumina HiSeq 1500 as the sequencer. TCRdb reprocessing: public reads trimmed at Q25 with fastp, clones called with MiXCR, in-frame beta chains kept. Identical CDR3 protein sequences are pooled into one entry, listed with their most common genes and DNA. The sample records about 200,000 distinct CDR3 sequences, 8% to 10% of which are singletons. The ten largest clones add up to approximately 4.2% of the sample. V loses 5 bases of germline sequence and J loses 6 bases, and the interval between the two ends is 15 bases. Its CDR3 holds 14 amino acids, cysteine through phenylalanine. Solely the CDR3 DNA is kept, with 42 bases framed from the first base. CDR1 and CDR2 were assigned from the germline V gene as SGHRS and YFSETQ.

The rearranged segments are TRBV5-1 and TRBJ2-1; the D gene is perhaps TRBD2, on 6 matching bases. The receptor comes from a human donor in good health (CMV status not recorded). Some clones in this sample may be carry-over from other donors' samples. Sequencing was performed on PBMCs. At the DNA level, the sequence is TGCGCCAGCAGTGTTCTCGGGAGAACCAATGAGCAGTTCTTC. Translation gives CASSVLGRTNEQFF.